The entry that follows covers one T cell receptor (beta chain) sequence. The antigen is undetermined. Treatment: oral pan-JAK inhibitor, 5-10 mg twice daily. The record originates from a study of CD8+ T cells in alopecia areata. Study background: Twice daily, treated patients received 5 to 10 mg of oral tofacitinib. Study conclusions and caveats: With tofacitinib ongoing, many expanded lesional clones persisted in both scalp and blood. Tofacitinib significantly reduced both scalp clonality and expanded CD8+ clones among the top 100. The study also sequences resident alphabeta T cells of normal skin in scalp samples.

Extracted RNA was reverse transcribed, and the resulting cDNA served as sequencing template. Libraries were prepared by immunoSEQ multiplex PCR; TCRdb keeps only in-frame clonotypes and omits some of them. In the table there are about 210,000 clones, roughly 56% of which are singletons. Trimming took 8 bases from V and 2 from J, leaving 17 bases between them. Germline CDR1 is ENHRY and CDR2 is SYGVKD. This CDR3 contains 15 residues. This sequence joins TRBV10-3 and TRBJ2-3; D is possibly TRBD2 (7 bases). Material: CD4+ T cells sorted from blood, obtained at week 4, from a patient treated with tofacitinib. The TCR originated in a human donor with alopecia areata. The CDR3 region is CAIRNGGHLTDTQYF. The CDR3 nucleotides are TGTGCCATCCGGAACGGGGGGCATCTCACAGATACGCAGTATTTT.